These T cell receptor beta chains were read from a single sample in a study of T-cell memory formation after mild COVID-19. Each CDR3 protein gets one entry after TCRdb re-called the 5' RACE reads with MiXCR. The table has about 340,000 distinct CDR3 sequences, 13% seen once. The specimen sequenced was PBMCs or a T cell subset sorted from them (not recorded which). These receptors were obtained from a man aged 18 to 30 who had mild COVID-19 (a few samples of this study predate the infection). Cell type and time point are not known. CDR3s include the opening cysteine and the closing phenylalanine or tryptophan. D genes are given only for firm matches. The size entry is marked missing in some rows and otherwise reads once, few, many or a size class.

v_gene: TRBV6-5; d_gene: .; j_gene: TRBJ1-1; abundance: few; CDR3aa: CASSTRVPNTEAFF; CDR3nt: TGTGCCAGCAGTACCAGGGTCCCGAACACTGAAGCTTTCTTT
v_gene: TRBV7-2; d_gene: .; j_gene: TRBJ1-6; abundance: few; CDR3aa: CASSSPGQIYNSPLHF; CDR3nt: TGTGCCAGCAGCTCCCCGGGACAAATTTATAATTCACCCCTCCACTTT
v_gene: TRBV20-1; d_gene: .; j_gene: TRBJ1-5; abundance: .; CDR3aa: CSATVGISNQPQHF; CDR3nt: TGCAGTGCCACCGTTGGGATCTCCAATCAGCCCCAGCATTTT
v_gene: TRBV29-1; d_gene: .; j_gene: TRBJ1-1; abundance: few; CDR3aa: CSVVAGNTEAFF; CDR3nt: TGCAGCGTTGTAGCCGGGAACACTGAAGCTTTCTTT
v_gene: TRBV10-3; d_gene: .; j_gene: TRBJ2-7; abundance: many; CDR3aa: CAISDQGGQPTYEQYF; CDR3nt: TGTGCCATCAGTGATCAAGGGGGACAACCGACTTACGAGCAGTACTTC
v_gene: TRBV21-1; d_gene: .; j_gene: TRBJ2-1; abundance: .; CDR3aa: CASSKKGNGSEQFF; CDR3nt: TGTGCCAGCAGCAAAAAGGGGAACGGATCTGAGCAGTTCTTC
v_gene: TRBV7-8; d_gene: TRBD1; j_gene: TRBJ1-2; abundance: few; CDR3aa: CASSLPTGTAANYGYTF; CDR3nt: TGTGCCAGCAGCCTCCCGACGGGGACAGCAGCTAACTATGGCTACACCTTC
v_gene: TRBV14; d_gene: .; j_gene: TRBJ2-3; abundance: .; CDR3aa: CASSGQITDTQYF; CDR3nt: TGTGCCAGCAGCGGACAGATCACAGATACGCAGTATTTT
v_gene: TRBV29-1; d_gene: .; j_gene: TRBJ1-1; abundance: .; CDR3aa: CSVGEEMNTEAFF; CDR3nt: TGCAGCGTCGGGGAGGAGATGAACACTGAAGCTTTCTTT
v_gene: TRBV3-1; d_gene: TRBD2; j_gene: TRBJ2-1; abundance: few; CDR3aa: CASSQVFVAGGLYNEQFF; CDR3nt: TGTGCCAGCAGCCAAGTGTTTGTGGCGGGGGGCCTTTACAATGAGCAGTTCTTC
v_gene: TRBV18; d_gene: TRBD2; j_gene: TRBJ2-1; abundance: few; CDR3aa: CASSPFPTSGGDEQFF; CDR3nt: TGTGCCAGCTCACCATTCCCGACTAGCGGGGGCGATGAGCAGTTCTTC
v_gene: TRBV6-2/TRBV6-3; d_gene: TRBD1; j_gene: TRBJ1-4; abundance: few; CDR3aa: CASRLFRDSDEKLFF; CDR3nt: TGTGCCAGCAGATTATTCCGGGACAGTGATGAAAAACTGTTTTTT
v_gene: TRBV7-2; d_gene: TRBD2; j_gene: TRBJ2-3; abundance: few; CDR3aa: CASSFQGLAGAVTDTQYF; CDR3nt: TGTGCCAGCAGCTTCCAGGGACTAGCGGGGGCCGTCACAGATACGCAGTATTTT
v_gene: TRBV3-1; d_gene: .; j_gene: TRBJ1-1; abundance: few; CDR3aa: CASSQGTANTEAFF; CDR3nt: TGTGCCAGCAGCCAAGGGACGGCAAACACTGAAGCTTTCTTT
v_gene: TRBV7-8; d_gene: .; j_gene: TRBJ2-5; abundance: .; CDR3aa: CASSLSNIGGRQETQYF; CDR3nt: TGTGCCAGCAGCTTAAGTAATATCGGGGGGCGGCAAGAGACCCAGTACTTC
v_gene: TRBV7-2; d_gene: TRBD2; j_gene: TRBJ2-6; abundance: few; CDR3aa: CASSGLAGGLNSGANVLTF; CDR3nt: TGTGCCAGCAGCGGACTAGCGGGGGGCCTAAACTCTGGGGCCAACGTCCTGACTTTC
v_gene: TRBV6-5; d_gene: .; j_gene: TRBJ1-2; abundance: .; CDR3aa: CASTLTGSYSYTF; CDR3nt: TGTGCCAGCACCCTAACAGGGAGCTATAGCTACACCTTC
v_gene: TRBV4-2; d_gene: TRBD2; j_gene: TRBJ2-1; abundance: many; CDR3aa: CASSQDGGGAYNEQFF; CDR3nt: TGTGCCAGCAGCCAAGACGGCGGGGGGGCCTACAATGAGCAGTTCTTC
v_gene: TRBV7-9; d_gene: .; j_gene: TRBJ2-1; abundance: .; CDR3aa: CASSLGGGGRFF; CDR3nt: TGTGCCAGCAGCTTAGGGGGCGGTGGGCGCTTCTTC